The 26 T cell receptor beta chains reported below all come from one sample, sequenced in a study of blood T cell repertoires in COVID-19. The assay was immunoSEQ multiplex PCR, and TCRdb's table has in-frame clones only and misses some. The data contain some 240,000 clones, about three quarters of them singletons. Sequenced material: peripheral blood. These receptors all stem from a woman aged 65 to 85 with acute or convalescent COVID-19.

This clone was picked up many times. V usage is TRBV5-1 and J usage is TRBJ1-2; TRBD1 aligns across 8 bases. Unmatched junction bases numbered 9, after V lost 4 bases and J lost 7 bases. This CDR3 spans 14 amino acids. Germline V lookup: CDR1 SGHRS, CDR2 YFSETQ. In DNA form, the CDR3 reads TGCGCCAGCAGCCTAATGACAGGGGAGAGTGGCTACACCTTC. This gives the protein CASSLMTGESGYTF.

V and J are TRBV5-1 and TRBJ2-6, with 7 bases fitting TRBD1. CDR3 length: 16 amino acids. V lost 4 bases, J lost 4 bases, and 8 bases stayed unmatched. Germline values: CDR1 SGHRS, CDR2 YFSETQ. The CDR3 sequence is CASSTNRGAGANVLTF. The DNA for the CDR3 is TGCGCCAGCAGCACGAACAGGGGTGCCGGGGCCAACGTCCTGACTTTC.

The chain employs TRBV27 and TRBJ1-1, with 7 bases fitting TRBD1. The junction had 9 bases not matched to a gene; V was cut back by 3 bases and J by 2 bases. Germline assignment: CDR1 MNHEY and CDR2 SMNVEV (reference sequence). The CDR3 is 16 residues long. As DNA, the CDR3 is TGTGCCAGCAGTTTTAATGGACAGGTGGGTAACACTGAAGCTTTCTTT. Protein: CASSFNGQVGNTEAFF.

The genes are TRBV7-8 and TRBJ2-1; 7 nucleotides line up with TRBD2. The V segment lost 5 bases and the J segment 6 bases; nucleotides outside the gene matches: 4. Looked up from germline, CDR1 is SGHVS and CDR2 is FQNEAQ. The CDR3 sequence is 13 residues long. The chain's CDR3 is CASSRSGVNEQFF. CDR3 DNA sequence: TGTGCCAGCAGCCGAAGCGGGGTCAATGAGCAGTTCTTC.

The gene calls are TRBV5-1 and TRBJ2-3; TRBD2 agrees at 11 bases. V lost 2 bases to trimming and J lost 2 bases; unmatched junction nucleotides: 4. Germline V CDR1 and CDR2: SGHRS, YFSETQ. This CDR3 is built from 16 residues. The CDR3 spells CASSLKLAGDTDTQYF. The DNA of the CDR3 is TGCGCCAGCAGCTTAAAACTAGCGGGGGACACAGATACGCAGTATTTT.

This chain links TRBV5-6 with TRBJ2-7; TRBD1 matches 7 bases. V dropped 3 bases and J dropped 4; count of bases not matched to a gene: 13. The CDR3 has 16 amino acids. The germline V gene has CDR1 SGHDT and CDR2 YYEEEE. The CDR3 spells CASSYALRDSLYEQYF. The CDR3, as DNA: TGTGCCAGCAGCTACGCCCTCCGGGACAGCTTGTACGAGCAGTACTTC.

The chain couples TRBV2 to TRBJ1-2; no clear D gene. The CDR3 is 13 amino acids. The V gene's germline CDR1 is SNHLY and CDR2 FYNNEI. For the CDR3, the DNA is TGTGTTTCCTCGGGTGGAATTGGCTATGGCTACACCTTC. This gives the protein CVSSGGIGYGYTF.

J is TRBJ2-3 and V is TRBV7-9; TRBD1 matches 10 bases. After removal of 4 bases from V and 2 bases from J, the junction contained 6 bases not matched to a gene. This CDR3 region has 16 residues. CDR1 is SEHNR and CDR2 is FQNEAQ in the germline V gene (reference sequence). The CDR3 DNA follows: TGTGCCAGCAGCTCCGGACAGGGGGTTACCACAGATACGCAGTATTTT. Translating gives CASSSGQGVTTDTQYF.

This clone came up many times. Here the CDR3 reads CASSYGQTQYF. As DNA, the CDR3 is TGTGCCAGCAGTTATGGCCAGACCCAGTACTTC. This chain links TRBV6-5 with TRBJ2-5, with D uncertain. The germline V gene encodes CDR1 MNHEY and CDR2 SVGAGI. Trimming took off 3 bases at V and 6 bases at J, with 5 bases between the two ends. The CDR3 is made up of 11 amino acids.

This clone has only one observation. The CDR3 loop is CASSYRTGSYEQYF. In DNA form, the CDR3 reads TGTGCCAGCAGCTACCGGACAGGGAGCTACGAGCAGTACTTC. This chain links TRBV6-5 with TRBJ2-7; 8 bases match TRBD1. The germline V gene has CDR1 MNHEY and CDR2 SVGAGI. There are 14 residues in the CDR3. V shed 6 bases and J 3 bases; nucleotides not matched to a gene: 7.

The chain links TRBV9 to TRBJ2-3; a weak D match, TRBD2 (6 bases). In germline, CDR1 is SGDLS, CDR2 YYNGEE. The CDR3 runs to 15 residues. Trimming shortened V by 4 bases and J by 1 base, and 13 bases separated the two germline ends. As DNA, the CDR3 is TGTGCCAGCAGCCCCCGCCAGCGGGGCACAGATACGCAGTATTTT. It translates to CASSPRQRGTDTQYF. The variable domain in full, with the rest retrieved from reference TRBV9 and TRBJ2-3, is DSGVTQTPKHLITATGQRVTLRCSPRSGDLSVYWYQQSLDQGLQFLIQYYNGEERAKGNILERFSAQQFPDLHSELNLSSLELGDSALYFCASSPRQRGTDTQYFGPGTRLTVL.

This rearrangement joins TRBV5-1 to TRBJ1-2; D call uncertain. Trimming cost V 1 base and J 2 bases, with 9 bases left between them. The length of the CDR3 is 14 residues. Germline CDR1 reads SGHRS; CDR2 reads YFSETQ. CDR3 DNA sequence: TGCGCCAGCAGCTTGTCACTGAGCAACTATGGCTACACCTTC. Protein sequence: CASSLSLSNYGYTF.

Here the CDR3 DNA reads TGTGCCAGCAGTGAAACGGAGTTCACAGATACGCAGTATTTT. It codes for CASSETEFTDTQYF. This chain links TRBV2 with TRBJ2-3; D is ambiguous. V lost 2 bases and J 2 bases, leaving 8 bases between the germline ends. CDR3 length: 14 amino acids. Germline V gene sequence: CDR1 SNHLY, CDR2 FYNNEI.

The V gene is TRBV2, the J gene TRBJ2-3, with D unresolved. Germline CDR1 SNHLY, CDR2 FYNNEI. Trimming left V 3 bases short and J 0 bases short, with 13 bases between. This CDR3 spans 16 amino acids. CDR3 loop: CASSEQASTSTDTQYF. CDR3 DNA sequence: TGTGCCAGCAGTGAGCAGGCCAGTACTAGCACAGATACGCAGTATTTT.

This clone has just a few counts. The chain links TRBV4-2 to TRBJ1-1; unclear D gene. Germline CDR1 is LGHNA and CDR2 is YNFKEQ. Trimming left V 3 bases short and J 1 base short, with 12 bases between. CDR3 length: 15 amino acids. CDR3 sequence: CASSQGGRENTEAFF. CDR3 DNA sequence: TGTGCCAGCAGCCAGGGTGGGCGGGAGAACACTGAAGCTTTCTTT.

This clone appeared a single time. The chain couples TRBV15 to TRBJ2-2, with D unclear. Looked up from germline, CDR1 is LNHNV and CDR2 is YYDKDF (reference sequence). Trimming left V 0 bases short and J 7 bases short, with 12 bases between. The CDR3 is made up of 15 amino acids. CDR3 in amino acids: CATSRDHNPGGELFF. Written as DNA, the CDR3 is TGTGCCACCAGCAGAGATCACAATCCGGGCGGGGAGCTGTTTTTT.

The chain employs TRBV4-2 and TRBJ2-3, with a possible D match to TRBD2 (6 bases). This CDR3 is 14 amino acids long. The V end lost 4 bases, the J end lost 4 bases, and 12 bases lay between the germline ends. Germline values: CDR1 LGHNA, CDR2 YNFKEQ. The chain's CDR3 is CASSPDGGADTQYF. Written as DNA, the CDR3 is TGTGCCAGCAGCCCCGACGGGGGAGCAGATACGCAGTATTTT.

This clone appeared once. This rearrangement joins TRBV27 to TRBJ2-3; D call uncertain. Trimming shortened V by 4 bases and J by 0 bases, and 11 bases separated the two germline ends. The germline V gene has CDR1 MNHEY and CDR2 SMNVEV (reference sequence). The length of the CDR3 is 15 residues. The CDR3, as DNA: TGTGCCAGCAGTTCGACAATCCTAAGCACAGATACGCAGTATTTT. Translating it yields CASSSTILSTDTQYF.

The genes are TRBV5-1 and TRBJ2-7; TRBD2 might be the D (6 bases). The CDR3 extends over 13 amino acids. Germline V gives CDR1 SGHRS, CDR2 YFSETQ. With 8 bases removed from V and 5 bases from J, the gap between germline ends came to 17 bases. This CDR3 reads CASLLDGGNEQYF. In nucleotides, the CDR3 is TGCGCCAGTCTCCTCGACGGGGGAAACGAGCAGTACTTC.

This chain uses TRBV7-8 with TRBJ2-7, with TRBD2 matching 11 bases. Germline trimming cut 5 bases from V and 6 bases from J; bases unmatched to any gene: 3. The CDR3 runs to 13 residues. The germline V gene encodes CDR1 SGHVS and CDR2 FQNEAQ. The CDR3 region has the DNA TGTGCCAGCAGCCCGACTAGCGGGGCCGAGCAGTACGTC. This gives the protein CASSPTSGAEQYV.

This clone was seen just once. CDR3 in amino acids: CASSVSASGLGTQYF. In DNA, the CDR3 is TGTGCCAGCTCAGTATCGGCGTCAGGACTCGGGACCCAGTACTTC. The genes are TRBV2 and TRBJ2-5, with D perhaps matching TRBD2 (5 bases). This CDR3 contains 15 residues. The ends were cut back, 8 bases at V and 7 bases at J, with 23 bases in the middle. From germline, CDR1 is SNHLY and CDR2 FYNNEI.

This clone has only one observation. J is TRBJ2-3 and V is TRBV7-6, with TRBD2 matching over 9 bases. In germline, CDR1 is SGHVS, CDR2 FNYEAQ. This CDR3 spans 17 amino acids. With 4 bases clipped from V and 2 bases from J, the junction kept 10 bases outside the gene matches. CDR3 sequence reads: CASSSRLAGRNTDTQYF. Written as DNA, the CDR3 is TGTGCCAGCAGCTCACGTCTAGCGGGGCGAAACACAGATACGCAGTATTTT.

The chain has TRBV24-1 and TRBJ2-2; weak D call: TRBD1 (5 bases). Trimming pared 4 bases from V and 5 bases from J, leaving 13 bases between. The CDR3 covers 15 residues. CDR1 KGHDR and CDR2 SFDVKD come from the germline V gene. CDR3 sequence (DNA): TGTGCCACCAGTGAGCCCCGCGGACAAACCGGGGAGCTGTTTTTT. Its translation is CATSEPRGQTGELFF.

This clone was observed once. This rearrangement joins TRBV5-4 to TRBJ2-6; no definite D call. Germline CDR1 reads SGHNT; CDR2 reads YYREEE (reference sequence). This CDR3 has 15 residues. V shed 0 bases and J shed 0 bases, with 4 bases lying between them. CDR3 in amino acids: CASSLDNSGANVLTF. The CDR3 nucleotides read TGTGCCAGCAGCTTGGACAACTCTGGGGCCAACGTCCTGACTTTC.

The genes are TRBV14 and TRBJ1-5; no clear D gene. The CDR3 length is 13 residues. Germline V CDR1 and CDR2: SGHDN, FVKESK. V lost 2 bases and J lost 6, with 8 bases in between. Written as DNA, the CDR3 is TGTGCCAGCAGCCAAAGTACTATTCAGCCCCAGCATTTT. Its protein is CASSQSTIQPQHF.

The chain employs TRBV6-2 or TRBV6-3 and TRBJ1-5, with TRBD1 matching 7 bases. This CDR3 is built from 16 residues. Germline V gene sequence: CDR1 MNHEY, CDR2 SVGEGT. The V gene end was trimmed by 4 bases and the J gene end by 5 bases; junction bases not matched to a gene: 11. CDR3 region: CASSSPPTGFHQPQHF. The CDR3 DNA reads TGTGCCAGCAGTTCGCCCCCGACAGGGTTCCATCAGCCCCAGCATTTT.